The 26 T cell receptor beta chains in this list originate from one sample, sequenced in a study of human thymus T cells. Obtained as resections during corrective heart surgery, the thymus tissue was then studied. The repertoire was sequenced with immunoSEQ multiplex PCR; TCRdb's copy has only in-frame clones and lacks some. The sample comprises roughly 130,000 clones, around 94% of which are singletons, and around 0.025% rests with the top ten. Sequenced material: thymus tissue. The receptors derive from a boy in the first two years of life with a congenital heart defect but otherwise immunologically healthy.

The rearrangement links TRBV30 to TRBJ1-1; the D is unclear. V was shortened by 4 bases and J by 1 base, with 13 bases between the two germline ends. The CDR3 is 14 residues long. The germline CDR1 and CDR2 sequences are GTSNPN and SVGIG (reference sequence). CDR3 in amino acids: CAWTMRAENTEAFF. CDR3 nucleotides: TGTGCCTGGACGATGAGGGCAGAGAACACTGAAGCTTTCTTT.

This rearrangement joins TRBV27 to TRBJ1-6; D call uncertain. V gave up 5 bases and J gave up 0 bases, with 5 bases separating them. The CDR3 loop spans 14 amino acids. Germline CDR1 reads MNHEY; CDR2 reads SMNVEV (reference sequence). The CDR3 region is CASSPSSYNSPLHF. CDR3 coding DNA: TGTGCCAGCAGTCCTAGCTCCTATAATTCACCCCTCCACTTT.

The chain has TRBV6-5 and TRBJ2-1; 10 bases are a match to TRBD2. Trimming cost V 3 bases and J 2 bases; bases outside gene matches: 4. The CDR3 consists of 16 residues. Germline V gives CDR1 MNHEY, CDR2 SVGAGI. CDR3 sequence: CASSYFSGGPYNEQFF. The CDR3 DNA reads as TGTGCCAGCAGTTATTTTAGCGGGGGGCCCTACAATGAGCAGTTCTTC.

The chain uses TRBV11-2 and TRBJ2-7; the D gene could be TRBD1 or TRBD2 (6 bases each). The CDR3 loop spans 16 amino acids. Germline CDR1 reads SGHAT; CDR2 reads FQNNGV. Trimming left V 0 bases short and J 2 bases short, with 14 bases between. CDR3 sequence: CASSLDWRGVTYEQYF. CDR3 bases: TGTGCCAGCAGCTTAGATTGGAGGGGGGTCACCTACGAGCAGTACTTC.

V is TRBV5-4 and J is TRBJ1-2; D is uncertain. The V gene's germline CDR1 is SGHNT and CDR2 YYREEE (reference sequence). This CDR3 has 13 amino acids. Trimming took off 0 bases at V and 2 bases at J, with 5 bases between the two ends. The CDR3 DNA reads as TGTGCCAGCAGCTTGGATGGCAACTATGGCTACACCTTC. Protein product: CASSLDGNYGYTF. The complete variable domain, with remaining parts taken from reference TRBV5-4 and TRBJ1-2, reads ETGVTQSPTHLIKTRGQQVTLRCSSQSGHNTVSWYQQALGQGPQFIFQYYREEENGRGNFPPRFSGLQFPNYSSELNVNALELDDSALYLCASSLDGNYGYTFGSGTRLTVV.

V usage is TRBV6-6 and J usage is TRBJ2-7; D is perhaps TRBD1 (6 bases). CDR3 length: 15 amino acids. Between the trimmed V and J ends, which lost 0 bases and 0 bases, there was a span of 9 bases. The V gene's germline CDR1 is MNHNY and CDR2 SVGAGI (reference sequence). CDR3 sequence reads: CASSYSQGSSYEQYF. The CDR3 bases are TGTGCCAGCAGTTACTCGCAGGGGAGCTCCTACGAGCAGTACTTC.

The gene calls are TRBV27 and TRBJ2-3; 11 bases agree with TRBD1. The trim removed 5 bases at V and 3 bases at J, leaving 4 bases unmatched. Germline assignment: CDR1 MNHEY and CDR2 SMNVEV (reference sequence). The CDR3 spans 15 residues. The chain's CDR3 is CASSPDRGQTDTQYF. As DNA, the CDR3 is TGTGCCAGCAGTCCGGACAGGGGGCAGACAGATACGCAGTATTTT.

This chain's CDR3 is CASSQEGELNEQYF. In DNA form, the CDR3 reads TGCGCCAGCAGCCAGGAAGGGGAATTGAACGAGCAGTACTTC. The chain is built from TRBV4-1 and TRBJ2-7, with TRBD1 as a possible D gene (5 bases). CDR3 length: 14 amino acids. Trimming pared 3 bases from V and 5 bases from J, leaving 14 bases between. Germline loops: CDR1 MGHRA, CDR2 YSYEKL.

The chain employs TRBV4-1 and TRBJ1-6, with no clear D. Trimming took off 1 base at V and 7 bases at J, with 8 bases between the two ends. The CDR3 loop spans 14 amino acids. Germline loops: CDR1 MGHRA, CDR2 YSYEKL. Written as DNA, the CDR3 is TGCGCCAGCAGCCAAGTAGTACTAAATTCACCCCTCCACTTT. It is translated as CASSQVVLNSPLHF.

The J gene is TRBJ2-6, the V gene TRBV9; D gene ambiguous. The CDR3 is 15 residues long. Trimming stripped 0 bases from V and 5 bases from J, with 9 bases between. The V gene's germline CDR1 is SGDLS and CDR2 YYNGEE. CDR3 nucleotide sequence: TGTGCCAGCAGCGTAGAGTGGTGGAGGGCCAACGTCCTGACTTTC. Translation: CASSVEWWRANVLTF.

The chain uses TRBV18 and TRBJ2-3; perhaps TRBD2 as D (6 bases). Between the trimmed V and J ends, which lost 10 bases and 5 bases, there was a span of 16 bases. The CDR3 sequence is 13 residues long. Germline CDR1 KGHSH, CDR2 LQKENI. For the CDR3, the DNA is TGTGCCACCAGGGACTTCCTCGAAGATACGCAGTATTTT. This sequence encodes CATRDFLEDTQYF. The variable domain in full, with the rest retrieved from reference TRBV18 and TRBJ2-3, is NAGVMQNPRHLVRRRGQEARLRCSPMKGHSHVYWYRQLPEEGLKFMVYLQKENIIDESGMPKERFSAEFPKEGPSILRIQQVVRGDSAAYFCATRDFLEDTQYFGPGTRLTVL.

The chain has TRBV7-9 and TRBJ1-1; D may be TRBD1 (6 bases). V lost 5 bases to trimming and J lost 4 bases, with 11 bases between them. The CDR3 has 13 residues. The germline V gene has CDR1 SEHNR and CDR2 FQNEAQ (reference sequence). CDR3 sequence: CASSPDRRTEAFF. The DNA for the CDR3 is TGTGCCAGCAGCCCGGACAGACGCACTGAAGCTTTCTTT.

This chain connects TRBV6-5 to TRBJ1-4, with D perhaps TRBD1 (6 bases). The V end was cut by 6 bases, the J end by 7 bases, with 12 bases between. CDR3 length: 13 residues. Germline CDR1 is MNHEY and CDR2 is SVGAGI. In nucleotides, the CDR3 is TGTGCCAGCAGCCCGGGGGCAAGTGAAAAACTGTTTTTT. Translating gives CASSPGASEKLFF.

The chain carries TRBV18 and TRBJ1-1; TRBD1 is a possible D gene (5 bases). This CDR3 is built from 14 residues. Germline assignment: CDR1 KGHSH and CDR2 LQKENI. Between the trimmed V and J ends, which lost 4 bases and 4 bases, there was a span of 13 bases. CDR3 amino acids: CASSQGIAPTEAFF. The CDR3 DNA sequence: TGTGCCAGCTCACAGGGGATTGCCCCCACTGAAGCTTTCTTT.

The chain recombines TRBV25-1 with TRBJ2-2; D gene uncertain. V lost 3 bases to trimming and J lost 1 base, with 0 bases between them. Germline assignment: CDR1 MGHDK and CDR2 SYGVNS. This CDR3 spans 12 amino acids. The CDR3 bases are TGTGCCAGCAGTGAGAACACCGGGGAGCTGTTTTTT. It codes for CASSENTGELFF.

V usage is TRBV28 and J usage is TRBJ1-5; TRBD1 matches 10 bases. The CDR3 loop spans 16 amino acids. V gave up 1 base and J gave up 4 bases; unmatched junction bases: 4. Germline V CDR1 and CDR2: MDHEN, SYDVKM. CDR3 sequence reads: CASSLSDRGGNQPQHF. The CDR3 DNA reads TGTGCCAGCAGTTTATCGGACAGGGGGGGGAATCAGCCCCAGCATTTT.

V is TRBV28 and J is TRBJ1-2; D is undetermined. Between the trimmed V and J ends, which lost 7 bases and 0 bases, there was a span of 6 bases. Looked up from germline, CDR1 is MDHEN and CDR2 is SYDVKM. The CDR3 runs 12 residues. The CDR3 protein is CASKWANYGYTF. CDR3 nucleotides: TGTGCCAGCAAGTGGGCTAACTATGGCTACACCTTC.

This chain joins TRBV14 and TRBJ2-3, with D unclear. Germline-derived CDR1 and CDR2 are SGHDN and FVKESK. The CDR3 spans 13 residues. V was shortened by 4 bases and J by 5 bases, with 10 bases between the two germline ends. CDR3 in amino acids: CASSPLGLDTQYF. The DNA for the CDR3 is TGTGCCAGCAGCCCCCTAGGGCTAGATACGCAGTATTTT. The whole variable domain, remainder taken from reference TRBV14 and TRBJ2-3, is EAGVTQFPSHSVIEKGQTVTLRCDPISGHDNLYWYRRVMGKEIKFLLHFVKESKQDESGMPNNRFLAERTGGTYSTLKVQPAELEDSGVYFCASSPLGLDTQYFGPGTRLTVL.

This sequence joins TRBV28 and TRBJ2-7, with a possible D match to TRBD2 (5 bases). The CDR3 loop spans 16 amino acids. Per germline, CDR1 MDHEN and CDR2 SYDVKM. Trimming pared 7 bases from V and 7 bases from J, leaving 26 bases between. The CDR3 sequence is CASTLIRASLRGEQYF. In DNA form, the CDR3 reads TGTGCCAGCACCCTCATTCGGGCTAGCCTTCGAGGGGAGCAGTACTTC. The full variable domain, in which reference TRBV28 and TRBJ2-7 provide the parts outside the CDR3, is DVKVTQSSRYLVKRTGEKVFLECVQDMDHENMFWYRQDPGLGLRLIYFSYDVKMKEKGDIPEGYSVSREKKERFSLILESASTNQTSMYLCASTLIRASLRGEQYFGPGTRLTVT.

The chain employs TRBV4-3 and TRBJ2-1, with 15 positions matching TRBD2. Germline-derived CDR1 and CDR2 are LGHNA and YSLEER. Trimming at V came to 1 base and at J to 8 bases, leaving 6 bases not matched to a gene. The CDR3 consists of 17 residues. Here the CDR3 DNA reads TGCGCCAGCAGCCAAGGGACTAGCGGGGGGGACTGGGATGAGCAGTTCTTC. Translation: CASSQGTSGGDWDEQFF.

The chain joins TRBV10-3 to TRBJ1-2; 8 bases agree with TRBD1. The CDR3 runs to 17 residues. CDR1 ENHRY and CDR2 SYGVKD come from the germline V gene. The V segment lost 3 bases and the J segment 4 bases; nucleotides outside the gene matches: 13. CDR3 coding DNA: TGTGCCATCAGTGAAAGACCCACTCAGGGGGCTGGCTATGGCTACACCTTC. It is translated as CAISERPTQGAGYGYTF.

The V and J genes are TRBV27 and TRBJ2-2; TRBD2 matches 12 bases. V shed 10 bases, J shed 4 bases, and the junction held 7 bases outside the gene matches. CDR3 length equals 15 residues. The germline V gene encodes CDR1 MNHEY and CDR2 SMNVEV (reference sequence). CDR3 coding DNA: TGTGCCACCCGACTAGCGGGGGACCTCACCGGGGAGCTGTTTTTT. Amino acids: CATRLAGDLTGELFF.

This rearrangement joins TRBV4-2 to TRBJ2-2; 11 bases match TRBD1. The V gene's germline CDR1 is LGHNA and CDR2 YNFKEQ. The CDR3 has 18 residues. V dropped 0 bases and J dropped 3; count of bases not matched to a gene: 6. The CDR3 sequence: CASSQEGTGGDDTGELFF. Here the CDR3 DNA reads TGTGCCAGCAGCCAAGAAGGGACAGGGGGGGATGACACCGGGGAGCTGTTTTTT.

V usage is TRBV4-1 and J usage is TRBJ2-7, with a weak D call TRBD1 (6 bases). V was trimmed by 0 bases and J by 5 bases, leaving 11 bases between them. This CDR3 spans 14 amino acids. The germline CDR1 and CDR2 sequences are MGHRA and YSYEKL. Here the CDR3 reads CASSQDNRDHEQYF. As DNA, the CDR3 is TGCGCCAGCAGCCAAGATAACAGGGACCACGAGCAGTACTTC.

The rearrangement links TRBV11-3 to TRBJ2-7, with D uncertain. The CDR3 sequence is 15 residues long. V was shortened by 3 bases and J by 2 bases, with 14 bases between the two germline ends. Germline assignment: CDR1 SGHNT and CDR2 YENEEA. In nucleotides, the CDR3 is TGTGCCAGCAGCTTGCTCTGGGCAAGCACCTACGAGCAGTACTTC. Its translation is CASSLLWASTYEQYF.

This clone occurred once. The chain carries TRBV10-3 and TRBJ1-5, with 9 bases matching TRBD1. Germline lookup yields CDR1 ENHRY and CDR2 SYGVKD. The CDR3 runs 13 residues. Unmatched junction bases numbered 7, after V lost 10 bases and J lost 6 bases. CDR3 residues: CATRDRGAQPQHF. For the CDR3, the DNA is TGTGCCACCAGAGACAGGGGGGCTCAGCCCCAGCATTTT.